The table lists the clone carrying this T cell receptor (beta chain) with a few counts. The antigen is not known. This CDR3 contains 18 residues. In germline, CDR1 is MDHEN, CDR2 SYDVKM. V lost 2 bases and J lost 1; bases outside the gene matches: 9. Criteria for exclusion of patients were uncontrolled infection, other autoimmune disease, pregnancy or lactation. These data belong to a study of T cells in Graves' hyperthyroidism and ophthalmopathy. Findings and limits, study-wide: The model predicted ophthalmopathy a median around 6.5 months before onset. Patients with ophthalmopathy were separated from those with stable hyperthyroidism by a 13 V-J model.

Template material for amplifying TCR beta CDR3 regions consisted of RNA transcripts. The HTBI primer set served for first-round RT-PCR of the TCR CDR3. TCRdb reanalysed the multiplex PCR reads using MiXCR and keeps one entry per CDR3 protein. The sample lists 600,000 to 650,000 distinct CDR3 sequences; about a sixth were seen once. Sequencing used blood. This chain connects TRBV28 to TRBJ2-3; TRBD2 matches at 10 bases. The sequence was obtained from a woman aged 25 to 39 with Graves' hyperthyroidism. The CDR3 nucleotides read TGTGCCAGCAGTTTACCCCAATGGACTAGCGGTCGCACAGATACGCAGTATTTT. This codes for CASSLPQWTSGRTDTQYF.